Listed below are T cell receptor beta chains from one sample, sequenced in a study of blood T cells in healthy people across ages. TCRdb reanalysed the 5' RACE reads using MiXCR and keeps one entry per CDR3 protein. The sample includes around 580,000 distinct CDR3 sequences, around 50% of them seen just once. The source material was blood. The receptors derive from a man older than 75 in good health. Each CDR3 is given with its conserved first and last residue. The D gene is left open where the match is weak. The size of a clone is reported for some rows only, either as once, few or many, or as a class for expanded clones.

CDR3,DNA,length,D,V,size,J
CASRERGGSTGELFF,TGTGCCAGCAGGGAAAGGGGGGGATCAACCGGGGAGCTGTTTTTT,15,NA,TRBV6-6,NA,TRBJ2-2
CASSYSVSTDTQYF,TGTGCCAGCAGTTACTCCGTCAGCACAGATACGCAGTATTTT,14,NA,TRBV6-6,many,TRBJ2-3
CASSLEGGGSEAFF,TGTGCCAGCAGCTTAGAGGGGGGAGGGTCTGAAGCTTTCTTT,14,NA,TRBV7-9,few,TRBJ1-1
CASSQGTSGVFYEQYF,TGTGCCAGCAGCCAGGGGACTAGCGGGGTGTTCTACGAGCAGTACTTC,16,TRBD2,TRBV3-1,few,TRBJ2-7
CASSYLKDRDYSYEQYF,TGTGCCAGCAGTTACCTTAAGGACAGGGACTATTCCTACGAGCAGTACTTC,17,NA,TRBV6-2/TRBV6-3,NA,TRBJ2-7
CASSSLRGYQETQYF,TGTGCCAGCAGCTCACTAAGGGGGTACCAAGAGACCCAGTACTTC,15,NA,TRBV5-6,few,TRBJ2-5
CASSSNYGPDTEAFF,TGTGCCAGCAGCTCAAACTACGGTCCAGACACTGAAGCTTTCTTT,15,NA,TRBV7-9,NA,TRBJ1-1
CASGDLAGYNEQFF,TGTGCCAGCGGGGACCTAGCGGGTTACAATGAGCAGTTCTTC,14,TRBD2,TRBV6-5,few,TRBJ2-1
CASSKITGTSGQETQYF,TGTGCCAGCAGTAAGATAACCGGGACTAGCGGCCAAGAGACCCAGTACTTC,17,TRBD2,TRBV6-6,many,TRBJ2-5
CASSDGQGARYEQYF,TGCGCCAGCAGCGACGGACAGGGGGCGCGCTACGAGCAGTACTTC,15,TRBD1,TRBV4-1,NA,TRBJ2-7
CASSLRRDTEAFF,TGTGCCAGCAGCTTGAGGAGGGACACTGAAGCTTTCTTT,13,NA,TRBV5-6,few,TRBJ1-1
CASSSSPDFQETQYF,TGTGCCAGCAGCTCCTCTCCGGATTTTCAAGAGACCCAGTACTTC,15,NA,TRBV9,NA,TRBJ2-5
CSVWGGQETQYF,TGCAGCGTTTGGGGCGGGCAAGAGACCCAGTACTTC,12,NA,TRBV29-1,NA,TRBJ2-5
CASSILAGPGAEQFF,TGTGCCAGCAGCATACTAGCGGGGCCGGGGGCTGAGCAGTTCTTC,15,TRBD2,TRBV7-2,NA,TRBJ2-1
CSGSGGSSYNEQSF,TGCAGCGGGTCAGGGGGGAGCTCCTACAATGAGCAGTCCTTC,14,NA,TRBV29-1,NA,TRBJ2-1
CSAGVVGGPDTGELFF,TGCAGTGCTGGGGTCGTGGGGGGGCCTGACACCGGGGAGCTGTTTTTT,16,NA,TRBV20-1,NA,TRBJ2-2
CASSEAPGGRELYQETQYF,TGTGCCAGCAGCGAGGCCCCTGGGGGAAGGGAGTTGTACCAAGAGACCCAGTACTTC,19,NA,TRBV9,NA,TRBJ2-5
CASSTTTGTASYEQYF,TGTGCCAGCAGTACCACAACCGGGACAGCCTCCTACGAGCAGTACTTC,16,TRBD1,TRBV11-2,NA,TRBJ2-7
CASSLLAGRTDTQYF,TGTGCCAGCAGCTTACTAGCGGGACGCACAGATACGCAGTATTTT,15,TRBD2,TRBV7-2,few,TRBJ2-3
CASGRVTTNEKLFF,TGTGCCAGCGGCAGAGTCACAACTAATGAAAAACTGTTTTTT,14,NA,TRBV27,NA,TRBJ1-4
CASRQPGFEQFF,TGTGCCAGCAGACAACCGGGATTTGAGCAGTTCTTC,12,NA,TRBV7-2,few,TRBJ2-1
CASSLDPSTEQYF,TGCGCCAGCAGCTTGGATCCCAGTACTGAGCAGTACTTC,13,NA,TRBV5-1,NA,TRBJ2-5
CSAHSGRGHNEQYF,TGCAGTGCTCACAGCGGGAGGGGCCACAATGAGCAGTACTTC,14,TRBD2,TRBV20-1,NA,TRBJ2-7